This T cell receptor (beta chain) comes out of a study of CXCR3-negative and CXCR3-positive naive CD8 T cells. The study, taken as a whole, reports: TCR interaction strength was inferred from TRB CDR3 physicochemistry, as CD5 matched across naive subsets. Memory cells differed in TRBV-TRBJ usage, but naive CXCR3-negative and CXCR3-positive cells had similar usage. The TRB CDR3s that CXCR3-positive naive cells carried were more hydrophobic than those of CXCR3-negative naive cells. Fresh PBMCs were used in most assays, and CXCR3 expression partially decreased after cryopreservation.

Researchers prepared the TRB cDNA libraries using 5' RACE with UMI labels. TCRdb reprocessed the 5' RACE reads; each CDR3 protein has one entry and no DNA is given. This sample's table reports some 150,000 distinct CDR3 sequences. Naive cells were sorted as CD45RO-, CCR7+, CD27+ and CD95-. The CDR3 spans 12 residues. Germline-derived CDR1 and CDR2 are DFQATT and SNEGSKA (reference sequence). For this clonotype: What it recognizes is unknown.

V gene TRBV20-1 combines with J gene TRBJ2-7; TCRdb proposes TRBD1, but this gene call is untestable without DNA. The sequencing sample was made of naive CXCR3+ CD8+ T cells from blood. Described subset: CD45RO-CCR7+CD27+CD95- naive CD8+ T cells expressing CXCR3 (TNR3+). The TCR was taken from a human donor in good health. Some clones in this sample may be carry-over from other donors' samples. CDR3 residues: CSARPGAYEQYF.